This entry describes one TCR beta chain. The data originate from a study of T cell changes during pregnancy in multiple sclerosis. Repertoires were generated with immunoSEQ multiplex PCR, while TCRdb's copy carries only in-frame clones and drops some. The sample lists more than 65,000 clones; nearly 95% were seen once. V shed 5 bases and J shed 4 bases, with 17 bases lying between them. The CDR3 is 15 amino acids. Germline assignment: CDR1 MNHEY and CDR2 SMNVEV (reference sequence). The source material was peripheral blood, sampled in the second trimester of pregnancy. The rearrangement uses TRBV27 and TRBJ1-2; D possibly corresponds to TRBD1 (6 bases). This TCR derives from a female donor with multiple sclerosis, enrolled in a pregnancy study. CDR3 in DNA: TGTGCCAGCAGTAGAATGGACAGACCATCCTATGGCTACACCTTC. Translating it yields CASSRMDRPSYGYTF.